This T cell receptor beta chain appears in the sequencing data of a study of cytomegalovirus exposure and HLA in healthy donors. Study-wide context: HLA-typed donors were the source of approximately 85 million unique TCRs held in an early data release.

PCR used 60 Vbeta primers and 13 Jbeta primers. Repertoires were generated with immunoSEQ multiplex PCR, while TCRdb's copy carries only in-frame clones and drops some. The repertoire holds about 270,000 clones, under 80% seen once, with around 2% in the top ten. General observations from the study: A few chains tied to CMV proved CMV antigen-specific in vitro. Many donors shared some public TCRs, even though most TCR sequences were rare.

Per the germline V gene, CDR1 is SEHNR and CDR2 is FQNEAQ (reference sequence). V was pared by 4 bases and J by 1 base, with 7 bases of the junction left unmatched. The CDR3 loop spans 15 amino acids. This clone was observed a few times. The antigen is unknown. The specimen was PBMCs. This chain joins TRBV7-9 and TRBJ2-7, with 7 bases that match TRBD2. The sequence came from a female donor in good health and CMV-seronegative. CDR3 loop: CASSSVAGLSYEQYF. The CDR3, as DNA: TGTGCCAGCAGCTCTGTAGCGGGTTTATCCTACGAGCAGTACTTC.